This T cell receptor beta chain was captured in a study of CXCR3-negative and CXCR3-positive naive CD8 T cells. For the study at large: With about 1.5 +/- 0.3 million reads per library, the TRB reads numbered some 150 million in total.

Through 5' RACE with UMI labels, the TRB cDNA libraries were prepared. TCRdb reprocessed the 5' RACE reads and keeps a single row for each CDR3 protein, giving no DNA. The sample holds about 56,000 distinct CDR3 sequences. Note on this clonotype: Its antigen is currently unknown.

CDR1 SNHLY and CDR2 FYNNEI come from the germline V gene. CDR3 length: 13 amino acids. Each CD8+ T cell subset was sorted in triplicate, over 250,000 cells each. A CD45RO-CCR7+CD27+CD95- profile was what naive CD8+ T cells displayed. Notes on the study in general: Memory CD8+ cells showed much lower diversity, while both naive subsets were comparably high. TRB CDR3s were more hydrophobic in CXCR3-positive than in CXCR3-negative naive cells.

The sample consisted of naive CXCR3+ CD8+ T cells from blood. Described subset: CD45RO-CCR7+CD27+CD95- naive CD8+ T cells expressing CXCR3 (TNR3+). The chain is built from TRBV2 and TRBJ2-5; TCRdb's assignment of TRBD1 cannot be checked, as there is no DNA. The origin of this receptor is a human donor in good health. Some clones in this sample may be carry-over from other donors' samples. The CDR3 sequence: CASRDFQGETQYF.